These 32 T cell receptor beta chains were all obtained from the same sample, sequenced in a study of T cell responses to AZD1222 COVID-19 vaccine. Assay: immunoSEQ multiplex PCR; the TCRdb copy retains only in-frame clones and omits some. The sample contains tens of thousands of clones, around 89% of which appear only once. The sample in question was peripheral blood, obtained on day 0 of MenACWY control vaccination. The source is an adult in good health.

The chain combines TRBV9 with TRBJ2-7; D may be TRBD1 (6 bases). The V end lost 3 bases, the J end lost 0 bases, and 10 bases lay between the germline ends. This CDR3 comprises 14 residues. CDR1 and CDR2 from the germline V gene are SGDLS and YYNGEE. This CDR3 is CASSGRDNSYEQYF. DNA for the CDR3: TGTGCCAGCAGCGGTAGGGACAACTCCTACGAGCAGTACTTC.

This clone was recorded only once. V and J are TRBV6-2 or TRBV6-3 and TRBJ2-1; TRBD1 agrees at 8 bases. This CDR3 spans 12 amino acids. Germline CDR1 MNHEY, CDR2 SVGEGT. The V segment lost 5 bases and the J segment 6 bases; nucleotides outside the gene matches: 0. The CDR3 sequence: CASSDRGNEQFF. CDR3 sequence (DNA): TGTGCCAGCAGTGACAGGGGCAATGAGCAGTTCTTC.

This clone was counted only a few times. The chain's CDR3 is CAWSSEKLFF. The CDR3, as DNA: TGTGCCTGGAGTTCTGAAAAACTGTTTTTT. The gene calls are TRBV30 and TRBJ1-4; D gene unclear. This CDR3 region has 10 residues. The germline V and J ends were trimmed by 2 bases and 7 bases, with 2 bases remaining between them. Looked up from germline, CDR1 is GTSNPN and CDR2 is SVGIG (reference sequence).

The CDR3 bases are TGTGCCAGCTCACCCCCGGCAGGGGGCAATCAGCCCCAGCATTTT. Its translation is CASSPPAGGNQPQHF. V usage is TRBV18 and J usage is TRBJ1-5, with a possible D match to TRBD1 (6 bases). The CDR3 is 15 amino acids. CDR1 and CDR2 (germline): KGHSH, LQKENI. Trimming pared 3 bases from V and 2 bases from J, leaving 11 bases between.

This clone appeared a few times. This chain connects TRBV24-1 to TRBJ2-3; perhaps TRBD1 as D (6 bases). The V end lost 5 bases, the J end lost 2 bases, and 19 bases lay between the germline ends. This CDR3 contains 17 residues. Germline CDR1 is KGHDR and CDR2 is SFDVKD. CDR3 protein: CATSAGGTGQHTDTQYF. CDR3 DNA sequence: TGTGCCACCAGTGCAGGCGGAACTGGACAGCACACAGATACGCAGTATTTT.

The chain has TRBV4-2 and TRBJ2-1, with D possibly matching TRBD1 (6 bases). V lost 0 bases and J 0 bases, leaving 18 bases between the germline ends. The CDR3 consists of 19 residues. The germline V gene encodes CDR1 LGHNA and CDR2 YNFKEQ. Written as DNA, the CDR3 is TGTGCCAGCAGCCAAGAGGGTGGGGGCTTGGGCAGCTCCTACAATGAGCAGTTCTTC. This gives the protein CASSQEGGGLGSSYNEQFF.

This chain connects TRBV28 to TRBJ1-3; 8 bases match TRBD1. V was clipped by 3 bases and J by 2 bases; unmatched bases: 24. Germline V gene data show CDR1 as MDHEN and CDR2 as SYDVKM. The CDR3 is made up of 22 amino acids. CDR3 DNA: TGTGCCAGCAGTTTGACCGATATAATTTTTACGCACCCGGACAGGGCTGGAAACACCATATATTTT. Its translation is CASSLTDIIFTHPDRAGNTIYF.

The V gene is TRBV27, the J gene TRBJ2-6; unclear D gene. Trimming took off 1 base at V and 4 bases at J, with 2 bases between the two ends. Germline V gene lookup returns CDR1 MNHEY and CDR2 SMNVEV (reference sequence). The CDR3 spans 13 residues. Here the CDR3 reads CASSLLGANVLTF. CDR3 nucleotides: TGTGCCAGCAGTTTATTGGGGGCCAACGTCCTGACTTTC.

As DNA, the CDR3 is TGTGCCAGCAGCTTAGACGCTGGAAACACCATATATTTT. As protein: CASSLDAGNTIYF. V is TRBV11-3 and J is TRBJ1-3; D is unclear. Trimming took 0 bases from V and 2 from J, leaving 2 bases between them. The CDR3 is made up of 13 amino acids. CDR1 SGHNT and CDR2 YENEEA come from the germline V gene.

The V gene is TRBV6-1, the J gene TRBJ1-5, with 9 nucleotides matching TRBD1. The germline CDR1 and CDR2 sequences are MNHNS and SASEGT. The CDR3 loop spans 14 amino acids. Unmatched junction bases numbered 7, after V lost 6 bases and J lost 7 bases. The CDR3: CASRAGQGLQPQHF. Here the CDR3 DNA reads TGTGCCAGCAGAGCGGGACAGGGTTTACAGCCCCAGCATTTT.

This chain connects TRBV28 to TRBJ2-1; 7 bases are a match to TRBD1. J gave up 8 bases and V 7 bases, and 2 bases lay outside the gene matches. Germline V gene lookup returns CDR1 MDHEN and CDR2 SYDVKM. The CDR3 covers 11 residues. The CDR3 region has the DNA TGTGCCAGCAAGGGGGCCGATGAGCAGTTCTTC. It encodes CASKGADEQFF.

The chain employs TRBV6-5 and TRBJ2-3; 8 bases are shared with TRBD2. CDR3 length: 13 residues. V gave up 6 bases and J gave up 10 bases; unmatched junction bases: 9. Per germline, CDR1 MNHEY and CDR2 SVGAGI. The CDR3 DNA reads as TGTGCCAGCAGAGCGGGACTAGGAGCTCCGCAGTATTTT. Its translation: CASRAGLGAPQYF.

J is TRBJ1-2 and V is TRBV30, with 12 bases fitting TRBD1. The trim removed 1 base at V and 7 bases at J, leaving 1 base unmatched. The CDR3 loop spans 13 amino acids. CDR1 is GTSNPN and CDR2 is SVGIG in the germline V gene (reference sequence). The CDR3 coding sequence is TGTGCCTGGAGTGGGGACAGGGGGCTTGGCTACACCTTC. It translates to CAWSGDRGLGYTF.

This clone showed up just a few times. The CDR3 reads CASSQSRRPNTEAFF. CDR3 nucleotides: TGTGCCAGCAGCCAATCCCGCAGACCGAACACTGAAGCTTTCTTT. The V call is TRBV3-1 (or the pseudogene TRBV3-2), the J call TRBJ1-1, with no clear D. V was pared by 2 bases and J by 1 base, with 11 bases between. Germline V gene data show CDR1 as LGHDT and CDR2 as YNNKEL (reference sequence). The CDR3 runs to 15 residues.

V is TRBV6-2 or TRBV6-3 and J is TRBJ2-7; 9 bases line up with TRBD2. The CDR3 runs 17 residues. Germline lookup yields CDR1 MNHEY and CDR2 SVGEGT. J was trimmed by 1 base and V by 2 bases; bases with no gene match: 9. The CDR3 loop is CASSYGVLAGASYEQYF. The CDR3 nucleotides are TGTGCCAGCAGTTACGGAGTATTAGCGGGAGCTTCCTACGAGCAGTACTTC.

The table lists this clone with a count of one. The J gene is TRBJ1-2, the V gene TRBV5-4, with 8 bases lining up with TRBD1. Trimming cost V 4 bases and J 8 bases; bases outside gene matches: 13. The CDR3 covers 15 residues. Looked up from germline, CDR1 is SGHNT and CDR2 is YYREEE (reference sequence). The CDR3 spells CASSAYPGQAGGYTF. In DNA form, the CDR3 reads TGTGCCAGCAGCGCCTATCCGGGACAGGCGGGGGGCTACACCTTC.

This clone has only one observation. The chain carries TRBV24-1 and TRBJ2-2; either TRBD1 or TRBD2 may supply D (6 bases each). CDR3 length equals 16 residues. CDR1 is KGHDR and CDR2 is SFDVKD in the germline V gene. The V and J ends lost 3 bases and 4 bases respectively, with 14 bases between them. Here the CDR3 reads CATSDTGRLGTGELFF. The CDR3 region has the DNA TGTGCCACCAGTGATACAGGGAGGTTGGGCACCGGGGAGCTGTTTTTT.

This chain links TRBV28 with TRBJ2-1; 10 bases line up with TRBD2. Germline-derived CDR1 and CDR2 are MDHEN and SYDVKM. The CDR3 totals 13 residues. The CDR3 protein is CVVAGGRTNEQFF. The DNA of the CDR3 is TGTGTGGTAGCGGGAGGTAGAACGAATGAGCAGTTCTTC.

This clone was found a few times. This chain joins TRBV28 and TRBJ1-2, with D possibly matching TRBD1 (6 bases). V was shortened by 6 bases and J by 8 bases, with 25 bases between the two germline ends. This CDR3 comprises 16 residues. Germline V gene data show CDR1 as MDHEN and CDR2 as SYDVKM. Here the CDR3 DNA reads TGTGCCAGCAGCGCGATTTCGGCCTCAGTAGGGGGAGGCTACACCTTC. Its translation: CASSAISASVGGGYTF.

The V and J genes are TRBV2 and TRBJ2-7; D might be TRBD1 (5 bases). This CDR3 is 13 amino acids long. V was trimmed by 4 bases and J by 5 bases, leaving 12 bases between them. Germline V gene data show CDR1 as SNHLY and CDR2 as FYNNEI. The DNA for the CDR3 is TGTGCCAGCAGTGTCCAGGGAAACAACGAGCAGTACTTC. It specifies CASSVQGNNEQYF.

J is TRBJ1-2 and V is TRBV14, with D maybe TRBD1 (5 bases). Trimming removed 1 base from V and 8 bases from J, with 20 bases in between. Germline values: CDR1 SGHDN, CDR2 FVKESK. The CDR3 loop spans 16 amino acids. CDR3 amino acids: CASSQGWGTGIMGYTF. In DNA, the CDR3 is TGTGCCAGCAGCCAAGGATGGGGGACTGGGATAATGGGCTACACCTTC.

The chain carries TRBV7-4 and TRBJ2-1; 16 bases are a match to TRBD2. Trimming removed 5 bases from V and 15 bases from J; junction bases left unmatched: 16. The CDR3 contains 17 residues. Germline CDR1 SGHVT, CDR2 SQSDAQ. CDR3 in amino acids: CASSMGLAGGPLGVRFF. The CDR3 DNA sequence: TGTGCCAGCAGCATGGGACTAGCGGGAGGGCCGCTCGGGGTTCGGTTCTTC.

The chain links TRBV5-5 to TRBJ2-5, with D possibly being TRBD2 (6 bases). This CDR3 region has 12 residues. Germline V gene lookup returns CDR1 SGHKS and CDR2 YYEKEE (reference sequence). The V end lost 3 bases, the J end lost 5 bases, and 8 bases lay between the germline ends. This CDR3 reads CASSSRGETQYF. The CDR3 nucleotides are TGTGCCAGCAGCTCTCGGGGGGAGACCCAGTACTTC.

The rearrangement links TRBV7-8 to TRBJ1-6; possible D gene TRBD1, 6 bases. This CDR3 spans 15 amino acids. Per germline, CDR1 SGHVS and CDR2 FQNEAQ. Deletions cut 4 bases from V and 14 bases from J, with 21 bases between. CDR3 nucleotide sequence: TGTGCCAGCAGCTATGGGGCAGGGGCACCCAGGGCCCTCCACTTT. This translates into CASSYGAGAPRALHF.

This rearrangement joins TRBV5-1 to TRBJ2-1, with D perhaps TRBD2 (5 bases). The germline V gene has CDR1 SGHRS and CDR2 YFSETQ. Trimming pared 4 bases from V and 7 bases from J, leaving 6 bases between. The length of the CDR3 is 11 residues. CDR3 residues: CASSRGNEQFF. The CDR3 DNA reads TGCGCCAGCAGCCGAGGGAATGAGCAGTTCTTC.

This chain connects TRBV27 to TRBJ1-1, with D possibly being TRBD1 (5 bases). The germline V gene encodes CDR1 MNHEY and CDR2 SMNVEV (reference sequence). CDR3 size: 13 residues. The V gene lost 10 bases and the J gene lost 8 bases, with 20 bases spanning the gap. In DNA, the CDR3 is TGTGCCACCACACGGGGCGGCGAGGGGGAAGCTTTCTTT. It specifies CATTRGGEGEAFF.

The chain uses TRBV14 and TRBJ2-7, with D uncertain. V dropped 2 bases and J dropped 4 bases, with 9 bases sitting between them. Germline CDR1 is SGHDN and CDR2 is FVKESK. This CDR3 is 13 amino acids long. The CDR3 reads CASSQWEGYEQYF. The CDR3 DNA follows: TGTGCCAGCAGCCAATGGGAAGGGTACGAGCAGTACTTC.

The chain recombines TRBV4-3 with TRBJ1-1; D ambiguous. The V end lost 1 base, the J end lost 3 bases, and 3 bases lay between the germline ends. This CDR3 contains 12 residues. Looked up from germline, CDR1 is LGHNA and CDR2 is YSLEER. The CDR3 nucleotides read TGCGCCAGCAGCCAAGGGTACACTGAAGCTTTCTTT. As protein: CASSQGYTEAFF.

V and J are TRBV10-3 and TRBJ1-3, with D possibly being TRBD1 (5 bases). CDR3 length equals 13 residues. Trimming pared 8 bases from V and 0 bases from J, leaving 8 bases between. Germline loops: CDR1 ENHRY, CDR2 SYGVKD. Here the CDR3 DNA reads TGTGCCATCGGGACGGCCTCTGGAAACACCATATATTTT. The encoded protein is CAIGTASGNTIYF.

V gene TRBV5-1 combines with J gene TRBJ2-7; TRBD2 matches at 7 bases. Germline V gives CDR1 SGHRS, CDR2 YFSETQ. The V segment lost 4 bases and the J segment 3 bases; nucleotides outside the gene matches: 19. CDR3 length: 18 amino acids. The DNA of the CDR3 is TGCGCCAGCAGCCTGGGGCTAGGGCGGGGGACTGCCAACTACGAGCAGTACTTC. This gives the protein CASSLGLGRGTANYEQYF.

The chain uses TRBV9 and TRBJ1-5; 11 bases align to TRBD1. The CDR3 loop spans 15 amino acids. With V trimmed by 0 bases and J by 6 bases, 2 bases remained unmatched. Germline lookup yields CDR1 SGDLS and CDR2 YYNGEE. Here the CDR3 reads CASSVEGTGGQPQHF. The CDR3 nucleotides read TGTGCCAGCAGCGTAGAGGGGACAGGGGGTCAGCCCCAGCATTTT.

This clone was recorded only once. The rearrangement uses TRBV19 and TRBJ1-6; D is uncertain. V dropped 7 bases and J dropped 6 bases, with 10 bases sitting between them. The CDR3 is 13 amino acids. CDR1 is LNHDA and CDR2 is SQIVND in the germline V gene (reference sequence). As DNA, the CDR3 is TGTGCCAGTACTGCGGTTCGTAATTCACCCCTCCACTTT. It is translated as CASTAVRNSPLHF.